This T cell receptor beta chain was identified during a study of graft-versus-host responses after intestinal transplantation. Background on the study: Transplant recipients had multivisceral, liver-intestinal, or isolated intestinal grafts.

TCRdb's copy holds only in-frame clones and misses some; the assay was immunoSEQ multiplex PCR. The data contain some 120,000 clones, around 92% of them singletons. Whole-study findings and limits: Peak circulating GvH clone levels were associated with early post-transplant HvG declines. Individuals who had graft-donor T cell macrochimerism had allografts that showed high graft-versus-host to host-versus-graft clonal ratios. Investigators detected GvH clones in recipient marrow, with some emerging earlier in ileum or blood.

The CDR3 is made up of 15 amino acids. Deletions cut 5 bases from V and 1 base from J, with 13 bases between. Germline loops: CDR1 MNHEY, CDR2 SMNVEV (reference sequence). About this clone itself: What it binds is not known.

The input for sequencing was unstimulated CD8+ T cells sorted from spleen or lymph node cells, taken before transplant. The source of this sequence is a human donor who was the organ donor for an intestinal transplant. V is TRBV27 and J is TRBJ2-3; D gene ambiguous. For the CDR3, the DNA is TGTGCCAGCAGTCTCTCCCCCTTGGGCACAGATACGCAGTATTTT. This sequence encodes CASSLSPLGTDTQYF.